The source of this TCR beta chain is a study of cytomegalovirus exposure and HLA in healthy donors. PCR amplification relied on 60 Vbeta primers (plus 13 Jbeta primers). Clones were sequenced by immunoSEQ multiplex PCR, and TCRdb holds only the in-frame ones, with some missing. The sample has 190,000 or so clones, 82% seen once. With regard to this clone: What it recognizes is unknown.

General study points: Among TCR sequences, most were rare, though some public TCRs appeared in many donors. Researchers counted around 150 TCR beta chains as cytomegalovirus-associated.

Sequencing was performed on PBMCs. The sequence derives from a woman between 50 and 59 years old in good health and CMV-seropositive.

As DNA, the CDR3 is TGTGCCAGCAGCCAAGATCTGGGAGCGGGAGGGACCGGGGAGCTGTTTTTT. Its protein is CASSQDLGAGGTGELFF. The chain recombines TRBV4-2 with TRBJ2-2; 10 bases agree with TRBD2. The CDR3 covers 17 residues. Trimming cost V 0 bases and J 5 bases; bases outside gene matches: 6. The germline gives CDR1 LGHNA, CDR2 YNFKEQ.